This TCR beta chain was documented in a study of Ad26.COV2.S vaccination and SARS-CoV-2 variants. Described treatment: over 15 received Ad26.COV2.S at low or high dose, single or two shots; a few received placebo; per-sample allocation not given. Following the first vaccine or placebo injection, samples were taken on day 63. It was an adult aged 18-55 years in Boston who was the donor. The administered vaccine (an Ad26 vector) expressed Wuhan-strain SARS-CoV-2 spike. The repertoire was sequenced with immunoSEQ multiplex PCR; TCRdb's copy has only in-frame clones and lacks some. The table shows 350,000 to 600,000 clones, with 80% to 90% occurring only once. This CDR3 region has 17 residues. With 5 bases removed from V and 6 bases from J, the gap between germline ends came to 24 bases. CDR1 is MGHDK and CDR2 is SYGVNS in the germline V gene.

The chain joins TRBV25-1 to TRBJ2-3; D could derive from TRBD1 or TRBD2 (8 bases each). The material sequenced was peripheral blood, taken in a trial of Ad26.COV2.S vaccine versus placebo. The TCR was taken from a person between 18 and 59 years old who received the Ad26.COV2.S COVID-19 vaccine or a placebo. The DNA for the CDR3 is TGTGCCAGCAGTCCTCCGGGGGGGGACAGGCAAAGCGATACGCAGTATTTT. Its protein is CASSPPGGDRQSDTQYF.